These T cell receptor beta chains were read from a single sample in a study of T cell responses to AZD1222 COVID-19 vaccine. The protocol was immunoSEQ multiplex PCR, while the TCRdb copy is restricted to in-frame clones and leaves out a portion. The sample holds 100,000 to 120,000 clones, around 80% seen once. The sequencing used peripheral blood, collected on day 0 of AZD1222 vaccination. The receptors here all came from an adult in good health. Both conserved end residues are part of each CDR3. Each record gives: J gene, CDR3 length, V gene, D gene, clone size, CDR3 DNA, CDR3 protein. D genes are given only for firm matches. The size entry is marked missing in some rows and otherwise reads once, few, many or a size class.

j_call: TRBJ1-3; cdr3_length: 16; v_call: TRBV27; d_call: NA; clone_size: NA; cdr3_nt: TGTGCCAGCAGCCCACGTGGGGGCGCCCCTTTGATAACCATATATTTT; cdr3_aa: CASSPRGGAPLITIYF
j_call: TRBJ2-3; cdr3_length: 17; v_call: TRBV7-3; d_call: TRBD2; clone_size: NA; cdr3_nt: TGTGCCAGCAGCCCCGACCGCGGGGGTTTGTCTTTGGATACGCAGTATTTT; cdr3_aa: CASSPDRGGLSLDTQYF
j_call: TRBJ1-1; cdr3_length: 13; v_call: TRBV7-3; d_call: TRBD1; clone_size: NA; cdr3_nt: TGTGCCAGCAGCCTAGCGGGACAGGGCCACGCTTTCTTT; cdr3_aa: CASSLAGQGHAFF
j_call: TRBJ2-7; cdr3_length: 14; v_call: TRBV2; d_call: TRBD2; clone_size: NA; cdr3_nt: TGTGCCAGTGTAGCGGGCGTAAGCTCCTACGAGCAGTACTTC; cdr3_aa: CASVAGVSSYEQYF
j_call: TRBJ1-2; cdr3_length: 15; v_call: TRBV2; d_call: NA; clone_size: NA; cdr3_nt: TGTGCCAGCAGTGAAAATCAGGGAGGAATCTATGGCTACACCTTC; cdr3_aa: CASSENQGGIYGYTF
j_call: TRBJ1-1; cdr3_length: 16; v_call: TRBV5-1; d_call: NA; clone_size: few; cdr3_nt: TGCGCCAGCACCCGAGGCTTCTCGTCCCAAAACACTGAAGCTTTCTTT; cdr3_aa: CASTRGFSSQNTEAFF
j_call: TRBJ2-7; cdr3_length: 11; v_call: TRBV10-2; d_call: NA; clone_size: NA; cdr3_nt: TGCGCCAGCAGTGAGAATTACGAGCAGTACTTC; cdr3_aa: CASSENYEQYF
j_call: TRBJ2-1; cdr3_length: 15; v_call: TRBV6-5; d_call: TRBD2; clone_size: NA; cdr3_nt: TGTGCCAGCATCTATAGCGGGAGGAATAACAATGAGCAGTTCTTC; cdr3_aa: CASIYSGRNNNEQFF
j_call: TRBJ1-4; cdr3_length: 12; v_call: TRBV3-1/TRBV3-2; d_call: NA; clone_size: NA; cdr3_nt: TGTGCCAGCAGCCAAGCCTACGAAAAACTGTTTTTT; cdr3_aa: CASSQAYEKLFF
j_call: TRBJ1-5; cdr3_length: 15; v_call: TRBV19; d_call: NA; clone_size: NA; cdr3_nt: TGTGCCAGTAGTAGGGTGGGCGGAGGCAATCAGCCCCAGCATTTT; cdr3_aa: CASSRVGGGNQPQHF
j_call: TRBJ1-3; cdr3_length: 17; v_call: TRBV5-5; d_call: TRBD1; clone_size: NA; cdr3_nt: TGTGCCAGCAGCTTGGCGCGTCGGACAGGGACGGGAAACACCATATATTTT; cdr3_aa: CASSLARRTGTGNTIYF
j_call: TRBJ1-2; cdr3_length: 11; v_call: TRBV28; d_call: NA; clone_size: once; cdr3_nt: TGTGCCAGCACCCGGGGGTATGGCTACACCTTC; cdr3_aa: CASTRGYGYTF
j_call: TRBJ2-7; cdr3_length: 15; v_call: TRBV19; d_call: NA; clone_size: NA; cdr3_nt: TGTGCCAGTAGTAAAACCGGGACTGGCGCCTACGAGCAGTACTTC; cdr3_aa: CASSKTGTGAYEQYF
j_call: TRBJ1-3; cdr3_length: 18; v_call: TRBV23-1; d_call: NA; clone_size: NA; cdr3_nt: TGCGCCAGCAGTCAATGGTCGTTTGGGGGGGTGCCTGGAAACACCATATATTTT; cdr3_aa: CASSQWSFGGVPGNTIYF
j_call: TRBJ2-1; cdr3_length: 16; v_call: TRBV25-1; d_call: TRBD2; clone_size: NA; cdr3_nt: TGTGCCAGCAGTGAGGGCGGCGGGGGAAGAGACAATGAGCAGTTCTTC; cdr3_aa: CASSEGGGGRDNEQFF
j_call: TRBJ2-4; cdr3_length: 12; v_call: TRBV11-3; d_call: TRBD1; clone_size: NA; cdr3_nt: TGTGCCAGCTCTGGCAGGGGGAACATTCAGTACTTC; cdr3_aa: CASSGRGNIQYF
j_call: TRBJ2-1; cdr3_length: 14; v_call: TRBV2; d_call: TRBD1; clone_size: NA; cdr3_nt: TGTGCCAGCAACCCGAGGGACAGCTACAATGAGCAGTTCTTC; cdr3_aa: CASNPRDSYNEQFF
j_call: TRBJ2-2; cdr3_length: 16; v_call: TRBV7-7; d_call: TRBD1; clone_size: NA; cdr3_nt: TGTGCCAGCAGCTCTGGGACAGGCCCTAACACCGGGGAGCTGTTTTTT; cdr3_aa: CASSSGTGPNTGELFF
j_call: TRBJ1-1; cdr3_length: 14; v_call: TRBV2; d_call: TRBD1; clone_size: NA; cdr3_nt: TGTGCCAGCAGTGACCGGGACAGGGGCACTGAAGCTTTCTTT; cdr3_aa: CASSDRDRGTEAFF
j_call: TRBJ2-7; cdr3_length: 15; v_call: TRBV4-3; d_call: NA; clone_size: NA; cdr3_nt: TGCGCCAGCAGCCAAGATAGGGCGGGATGGTACGAGCAGTACTTC; cdr3_aa: CASSQDRAGWYEQYF
j_call: TRBJ1-6; cdr3_length: 14; v_call: TRBV2; d_call: TRBD1; clone_size: NA; cdr3_nt: TGTGCCAGCAGGGCTGACAGGGCGGCTTCACCCCTCCACTTT; cdr3_aa: CASRADRAASPLHF
j_call: TRBJ1-2; cdr3_length: 15; v_call: TRBV28; d_call: NA; clone_size: NA; cdr3_nt: TGTGCCAGCAGTTTTTTGGACGGCAGCCACTATGGCTACACCTTC; cdr3_aa: CASSFLDGSHYGYTF
j_call: TRBJ2-7; cdr3_length: 14; v_call: TRBV2; d_call: NA; clone_size: NA; cdr3_nt: TGTGCCAGCAGTGAACAAGGGTGGGCCTACGAGCAGTACTTC; cdr3_aa: CASSEQGWAYEQYF
j_call: TRBJ1-5; cdr3_length: 19; v_call: TRBV5-6; d_call: TRBD1; clone_size: NA; cdr3_nt: TGTGCCAGCAGCTTAGATCCGGGACAGTTGGTATATAGCAATCAGCCCCAGCATTTT; cdr3_aa: CASSLDPGQLVYSNQPQHF
j_call: TRBJ1-1; cdr3_length: 14; v_call: TRBV5-1; d_call: NA; clone_size: NA; cdr3_nt: TGCGCCAGCAGACACGGACAGTCGAACACTGAAGCTTTCTTT; cdr3_aa: CASRHGQSNTEAFF
j_call: TRBJ2-2; cdr3_length: 16; v_call: TRBV5-1; d_call: TRBD2; clone_size: NA; cdr3_nt: TGCGCCAGCAGCTTCGAGACTAGCGGGGGGTCCGGGGAGCTGTTTTTT; cdr3_aa: CASSFETSGGSGELFF
j_call: TRBJ1-2; cdr3_length: 15; v_call: TRBV11-2; d_call: TRBD1; clone_size: NA; cdr3_nt: TGTGCCAGCAGCTTAGCTTTCAGGGGGAACTATGGCTACACCTTC; cdr3_aa: CASSLAFRGNYGYTF
j_call: TRBJ2-1; cdr3_length: 18; v_call: TRBV5-5; d_call: NA; clone_size: NA; cdr3_nt: TGTGCCAGCACCTTAGGGGGAGCTGGCCAAAGCTCCTACAATGAGCAGTTCTTC; cdr3_aa: CASTLGGAGQSSYNEQFF
j_call: TRBJ2-7; cdr3_length: 12; v_call: TRBV2; d_call: NA; clone_size: NA; cdr3_nt: TGTGCCAGCAGTGAAACAGACTACGAGCAGTACTTC; cdr3_aa: CASSETDYEQYF
j_call: TRBJ1-5; cdr3_length: 16; v_call: TRBV19; d_call: TRBD1; clone_size: once; cdr3_nt: TGTGCCAGTAGTTCCCGGGACAGGGGGTACAATCAGCCCCAGCATTTT; cdr3_aa: CASSSRDRGYNQPQHF
j_call: TRBJ2-7; cdr3_length: 15; v_call: TRBV4-1; d_call: NA; clone_size: few; cdr3_nt: TGCGCCAGCAGCCCCCTACTACAGGTCTCCTACGAGCAGTACTTC; cdr3_aa: CASSPLLQVSYEQYF
j_call: TRBJ1-5; cdr3_length: 14; v_call: TRBV18; d_call: NA; clone_size: NA; cdr3_nt: TGTGCCAGCTCACTTCGGGACCTTGATCAGCCCCAGCATTTT; cdr3_aa: CASSLRDLDQPQHF
j_call: TRBJ1-2; cdr3_length: 14; v_call: TRBV5-1; d_call: NA; clone_size: NA; cdr3_nt: TGCGCCAGCAGGACGGCGGGAACTAACTATGGCTACACCTTC; cdr3_aa: CASRTAGTNYGYTF
j_call: TRBJ2-1; cdr3_length: 11; v_call: TRBV28; d_call: NA; clone_size: NA; cdr3_nt: TGTGCCAGCAGTTTAAACAATGAGCAGTTCTTC; cdr3_aa: CASSLNNEQFF
j_call: TRBJ1-4; cdr3_length: 15; v_call: TRBV18; d_call: NA; clone_size: NA; cdr3_nt: TGTGCCAGCTCCCTGTTCGCACAGGGCGGAGAAAAACTGTTTTTT; cdr3_aa: CASSLFAQGGEKLFF
j_call: TRBJ2-1; cdr3_length: 14; v_call: TRBV10-3; d_call: TRBD2; clone_size: NA; cdr3_nt: TGTGCCATCTCGACTAGCGGAGCCTACAATGAGCAGTTCTTC; cdr3_aa: CAISTSGAYNEQFF
j_call: TRBJ2-3; cdr3_length: 15; v_call: TRBV7-2; d_call: TRBD1; clone_size: NA; cdr3_nt: TGTGCCAGCAGCCGGGACAGGGCCAACGCAGATACGCAGTATTTT; cdr3_aa: CASSRDRANADTQYF
j_call: TRBJ1-1; cdr3_length: 16; v_call: TRBV3-1/TRBV3-2; d_call: TRBD1; clone_size: NA; cdr3_nt: TGTGCCAGCAGCTACCGACAGGGGGCAATTCGGACTGAAGCTTTCTTT; cdr3_aa: CASSYRQGAIRTEAFF
j_call: TRBJ2-5; cdr3_length: 14; v_call: TRBV7-9; d_call: NA; clone_size: NA; cdr3_nt: TGTGCCAGCAGCCGAGGGGAGGTTAGAGAGACCCAGTACTTC; cdr3_aa: CASSRGEVRETQYF
j_call: TRBJ2-5; cdr3_length: 13; v_call: TRBV7-9; d_call: NA; clone_size: NA; cdr3_nt: TGTGCCAGCAGCTTGGGTATCCAAGAGACCCAGTACTTC; cdr3_aa: CASSLGIQETQYF
j_call: TRBJ1-1; cdr3_length: 15; v_call: TRBV7-2; d_call: NA; clone_size: NA; cdr3_nt: TGTGCCAGCAGCTTACAGACGTCCCCTGGCACTGAAGCTTTCTTT; cdr3_aa: CASSLQTSPGTEAFF
j_call: TRBJ1-4; cdr3_length: 15; v_call: TRBV5-4; d_call: TRBD1; clone_size: NA; cdr3_nt: TGTGCCAGCAGCCCTCAGGGGGCAACTAATGAAAAACTGTTTTTT; cdr3_aa: CASSPQGATNEKLFF
j_call: TRBJ2-2; cdr3_length: 15; v_call: TRBV7-6; d_call: NA; clone_size: few; cdr3_nt: TGTGCCAGCAGCTTAGGGGCAGTGAACACCGGGGAGCTGTTTTTT; cdr3_aa: CASSLGAVNTGELFF
j_call: TRBJ2-2; cdr3_length: 14; v_call: TRBV4-3; d_call: NA; clone_size: NA; cdr3_nt: TGCGCCAGCAGCCATACAGGAAACACCGGGGAGCTGTTTTTT; cdr3_aa: CASSHTGNTGELFF
j_call: TRBJ1-5; cdr3_length: 13; v_call: TRBV18; d_call: NA; clone_size: NA; cdr3_nt: TGTGCCAGCTCAGAGGCTAGGGCTCAGCCCCAGCATTTT; cdr3_aa: CASSEARAQPQHF
j_call: TRBJ2-7; cdr3_length: 15; v_call: TRBV5-5; d_call: NA; clone_size: NA; cdr3_nt: TGTGCCAGCAGCTTGAGTGGGGGCCTCAACTACGAGCAGTACTTC; cdr3_aa: CASSLSGGLNYEQYF
j_call: TRBJ2-7; cdr3_length: 15; v_call: TRBV4-1; d_call: NA; clone_size: NA; cdr3_nt: TGCGCCAGCAGCCAGGGATTCGGACAGATCTACGAGCAGTACTTC; cdr3_aa: CASSQGFGQIYEQYF
j_call: TRBJ2-2; cdr3_length: 15; v_call: TRBV11-3; d_call: NA; clone_size: few; cdr3_nt: TGTGCCAGCAGCCGGGACAACGCGAACACCGGGGAGCTGTTTTTT; cdr3_aa: CASSRDNANTGELFF
j_call: TRBJ1-6; cdr3_length: 14; v_call: TRBV6-5; d_call: NA; clone_size: NA; cdr3_nt: TGTGCCAGCACTGTAGGTCTTAATAATTCACCCCTCCACTTT; cdr3_aa: CASTVGLNNSPLHF
j_call: TRBJ1-4; cdr3_length: 16; v_call: TRBV19; d_call: NA; clone_size: NA; cdr3_nt: TGTGCCAGTAGTGTTTCTACCGGGACCCTTTATGAAAAACTGTTTTTT; cdr3_aa: CASSVSTGTLYEKLFF
j_call: TRBJ1-2; cdr3_length: 14; v_call: TRBV7-9; d_call: TRBD1; clone_size: NA; cdr3_nt: TGTGCCAGCAGTCAGGGGACAGCCCTATATGGCTACACCTTC; cdr3_aa: CASSQGTALYGYTF
j_call: TRBJ1-6; cdr3_length: 15; v_call: TRBV11-2; d_call: NA; clone_size: NA; cdr3_nt: TGTGCCAGCACCTCCGGAGGCTCCTATAATTCACCCCTCCACTTT; cdr3_aa: CASTSGGSYNSPLHF
j_call: TRBJ1-2; cdr3_length: 16; v_call: TRBV5-5; d_call: NA; clone_size: NA; cdr3_nt: TGTGCCAGCAGCTTGTGGCAGGATAAGCCTAACTATGGCTACACCTTC; cdr3_aa: CASSLWQDKPNYGYTF
j_call: TRBJ1-1; cdr3_length: 12; v_call: TRBV28; d_call: NA; clone_size: once; cdr3_nt: TGTGCCAGCAGTTCAGTTCTGGGTGAAGCTTTCTTT; cdr3_aa: CASSSVLGEAFF